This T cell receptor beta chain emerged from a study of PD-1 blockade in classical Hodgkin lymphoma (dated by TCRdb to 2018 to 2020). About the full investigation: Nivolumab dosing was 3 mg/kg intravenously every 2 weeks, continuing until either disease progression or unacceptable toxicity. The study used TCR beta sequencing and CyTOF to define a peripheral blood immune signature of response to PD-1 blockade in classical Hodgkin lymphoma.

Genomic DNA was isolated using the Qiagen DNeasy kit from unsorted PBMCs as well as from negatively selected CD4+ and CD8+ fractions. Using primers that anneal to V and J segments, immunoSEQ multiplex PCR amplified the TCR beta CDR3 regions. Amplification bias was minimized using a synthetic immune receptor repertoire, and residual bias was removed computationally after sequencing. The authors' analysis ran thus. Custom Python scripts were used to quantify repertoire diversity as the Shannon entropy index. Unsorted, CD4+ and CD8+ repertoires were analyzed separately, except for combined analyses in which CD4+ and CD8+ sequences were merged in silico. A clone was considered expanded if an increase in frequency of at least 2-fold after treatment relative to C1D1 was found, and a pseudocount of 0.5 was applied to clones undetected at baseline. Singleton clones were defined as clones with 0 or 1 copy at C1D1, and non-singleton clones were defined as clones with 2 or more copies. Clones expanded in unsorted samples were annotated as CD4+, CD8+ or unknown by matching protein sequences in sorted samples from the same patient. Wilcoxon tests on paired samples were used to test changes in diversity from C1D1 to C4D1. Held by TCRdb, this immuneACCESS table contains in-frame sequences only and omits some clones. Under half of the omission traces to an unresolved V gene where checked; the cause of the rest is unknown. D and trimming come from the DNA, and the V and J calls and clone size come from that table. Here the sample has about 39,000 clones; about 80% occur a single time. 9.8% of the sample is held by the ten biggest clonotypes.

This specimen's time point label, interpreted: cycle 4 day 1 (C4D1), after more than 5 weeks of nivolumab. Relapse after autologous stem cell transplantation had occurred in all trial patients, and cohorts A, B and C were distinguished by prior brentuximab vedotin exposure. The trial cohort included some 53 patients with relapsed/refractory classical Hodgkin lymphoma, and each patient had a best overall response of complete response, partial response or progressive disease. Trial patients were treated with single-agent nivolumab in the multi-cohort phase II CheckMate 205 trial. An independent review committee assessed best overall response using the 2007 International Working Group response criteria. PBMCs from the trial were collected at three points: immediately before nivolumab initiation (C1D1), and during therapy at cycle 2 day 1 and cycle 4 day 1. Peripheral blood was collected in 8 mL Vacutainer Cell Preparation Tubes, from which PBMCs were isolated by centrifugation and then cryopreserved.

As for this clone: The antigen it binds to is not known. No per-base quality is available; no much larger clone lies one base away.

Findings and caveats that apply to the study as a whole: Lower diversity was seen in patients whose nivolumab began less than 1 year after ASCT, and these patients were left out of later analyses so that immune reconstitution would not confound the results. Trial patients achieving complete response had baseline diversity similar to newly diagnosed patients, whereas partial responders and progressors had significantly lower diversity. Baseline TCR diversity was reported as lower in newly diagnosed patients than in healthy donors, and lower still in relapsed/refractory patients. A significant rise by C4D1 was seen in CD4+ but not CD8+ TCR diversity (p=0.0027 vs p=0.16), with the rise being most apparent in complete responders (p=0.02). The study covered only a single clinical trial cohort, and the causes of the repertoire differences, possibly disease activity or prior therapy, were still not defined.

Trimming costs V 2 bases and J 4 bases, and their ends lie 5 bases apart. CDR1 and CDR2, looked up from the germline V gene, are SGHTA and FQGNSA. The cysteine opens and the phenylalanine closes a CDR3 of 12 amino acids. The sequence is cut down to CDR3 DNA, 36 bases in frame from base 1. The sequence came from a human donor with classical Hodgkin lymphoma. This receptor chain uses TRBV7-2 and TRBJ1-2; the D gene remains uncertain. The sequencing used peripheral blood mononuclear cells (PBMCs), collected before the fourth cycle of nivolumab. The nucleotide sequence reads TGTGCCAGCAGCTTACGAGGCTATGGCTACACCTTC. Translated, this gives CASSLRGYGYTF.